A single sample gave rise to the 14 T cell receptor beta chains below, sequenced in a study of control samples from healthy donors and cancer patients. Some clones are missing from TCRdb's copy, which holds only in-frame ones; the method was immunoSEQ multiplex PCR. The sample includes about 94,000 clones, around nine tenths of them seen just once. Sample: blood. Receptor source: a woman under 30 in good health.

The genes are TRBV27 and TRBJ2-7; TRBD1 agrees at 8 bases. Germline-derived CDR1 and CDR2 are MNHEY and SMNVEV (reference sequence). The CDR3 contains 15 residues. The J segment lost 6 bases and the V segment lost 2 bases, leaving 9 bases of the junction unmatched. CDR3 nucleotides: TGTGCCAGCAGTTTAGACCAGGGGGCGCTTCCCGAGCAGTACTTC. It translates to CASSLDQGALPEQYF.

The V call is TRBV7-2, the J call TRBJ1-1, with D possibly matching TRBD1 (5 bases). This CDR3 is built from 13 residues. CDR1 is SGHTA and CDR2 is FQGNSA in the germline V gene. V lost 4 bases, J lost 5 bases, and 11 bases lay in between. The CDR3 region has the DNA TGTGCCAGCAGCTCCCCAGGGAAGACTGAAGCTTTCTTT. Its protein is CASSSPGKTEAFF.

The rearrangement joins TRBV27 to TRBJ2-7; D might be TRBD1 (6 bases). V was trimmed by 4 bases and J by 0 bases, leaving 13 bases between them. Germline V lookup: CDR1 MNHEY, CDR2 SMNVEV (reference sequence). This CDR3 is 15 amino acids long. CDR3 residues: CASSYYRVPSYEQYF. The DNA for the CDR3 is TGTGCCAGCAGTTACTACAGGGTGCCCTCCTACGAGCAGTACTTC.

This clone was seen a single time. The chain combines TRBV5-6 with TRBJ1-2, with 9 bases matching TRBD1. V trimming: 0 bases; J trimming: 0 bases; junction bases outside the gene matches: 6. The CDR3 totals 17 residues. Germline-derived CDR1 and CDR2 are SGHDT and YYEEEE. The DNA for the CDR3 is TGTGCCAGCAGCTTGGAACAGGGGGCATTAGCTAACTATGGCTACACCTTC. This encodes CASSLEQGALANYGYTF.

J is TRBJ1-2 and V is TRBV6-6, with 10 bases matching TRBD1. Germline CDR1 reads MNHNY; CDR2 reads SVGAGI (reference sequence). The CDR3 sequence is 14 residues long. J was trimmed by 4 bases and V by 8 bases; bases with no gene match: 7. For the CDR3, the DNA is TGTGCCAGCGGCGCCGGGACAGGGGTCTATGGCTACACCTTC. It codes for CASGAGTGVYGYTF.

This sequence joins TRBV12-3 or TRBV12-4 and TRBJ1-2; TRBD1 might be the D (5 bases). Trimming took off 2 bases at V and 8 bases at J, with 12 bases between the two ends. There are 13 residues in the CDR3. The CDR3 nucleotides read TGTGCCAGCAGTTTAAGTCAGGGATACGGCTACACCTTC. Protein: CASSLSQGYGYTF.

The V call is TRBV10-2, the J call TRBJ1-1, with unresolved D. CDR3 length: 13 amino acids. V lost 5 bases, J lost 6 bases, and 13 bases lay in between. Germline V CDR1 and CDR2: WSHSY, SAAADI. The CDR3 region is CASSNSYYAEAFF. In DNA form, the CDR3 reads TGCGCCAGCAGTAACTCCTATTACGCTGAAGCTTTCTTT.

This chain uses TRBV6-5 with TRBJ2-3, with 14 bases aligning to TRBD2. CDR1 is MNHEY and CDR2 is SVGAGI in the germline V gene. V lost 7 bases and J lost 1; bases outside the gene matches: 1. The CDR3 totals 15 residues. CDR3 DNA sequence: TGTGCCAGCATGGGACTAGCGGGGGGCACAGATACGCAGTATTTT. It yields the protein CASMGLAGGTDTQYF.

The chain has TRBV24-1 and TRBJ2-3, with D uncertain. This CDR3 is built from 15 residues. The V end was cut by 4 bases, the J end by 1 base, with 11 bases between. From germline, CDR1 is KGHDR and CDR2 SFDVKD. The CDR3 bases are TGTGCCACCAGTGACCTAGATGGGGGCACAGATACGCAGTATTTT. Encoded protein: CATSDLDGGTDTQYF.

The chain employs TRBV3-1 (or the pseudogene TRBV3-2) and TRBJ1-2, with TRBD1 identical over 9 bases. Trimming took 4 bases from V and 5 from J; bases not matched to a gene: 5. CDR1 is LGHDT, CDR2 YNNKEL, per germline (reference sequence). The CDR3 contains 14 residues. The CDR3 DNA is TGTGCCAGCAGCCGGGAACAGGGGGCTTATGGCTACACCTTC. Protein: CASSREQGAYGYTF.

V usage is TRBV7-3 and J usage is TRBJ2-5, with 8 bases lining up with TRBD2. The length of the CDR3 is 14 residues. Germline V gene sequence: CDR1 SGHTA, CDR2 FQGTGA. Trimming cost V 5 bases and J 2 bases; bases outside gene matches: 4. CDR3 in amino acids: CASSGSGGQETQYF. In DNA, the CDR3 is TGTGCCAGCAGCGGGAGCGGGGGTCAAGAGACCCAGTACTTC.

The chain employs TRBV5-1 and TRBJ2-3, with D possibly matching TRBD2 (5 bases). The CDR3 is made up of 15 amino acids. Trimming left V 1 base short and J 4 bases short, with 13 bases between. Looked up from germline, CDR1 is SGHRS and CDR2 is YFSETQ. The CDR3 region has the DNA TGCGCCAGCAGCTTGCAAAGTGAGCGGTCAGATACGCAGTATTTT. This translates into CASSLQSERSDTQYF.

The V and J genes are TRBV18 and TRBJ1-1; 9 nucleotides align to TRBD1. J lost 0 bases, V lost 4 bases, and 12 bases had no gene match. Germline values: CDR1 KGHSH, CDR2 LQKENI. CDR3 size: 18 residues. As DNA, the CDR3 is TGTGCCAGCTCACGGCTGGGGACAGGGAAATTCATGAACACTGAAGCTTTCTTT. Protein sequence: CASSRLGTGKFMNTEAFF.

The chain combines TRBV2 with TRBJ1-3; D uncertain. The CDR3 consists of 17 residues. The germline gives CDR1 SNHLY, CDR2 FYNNEI. V was pared by 0 bases and J by 0 bases, with 12 bases between. This chain's CDR3 is CASSEAPLWSSGNTIYF. The CDR3 region has the DNA TGTGCCAGCAGTGAAGCACCCTTGTGGAGCTCTGGAAACACCATATATTTT.